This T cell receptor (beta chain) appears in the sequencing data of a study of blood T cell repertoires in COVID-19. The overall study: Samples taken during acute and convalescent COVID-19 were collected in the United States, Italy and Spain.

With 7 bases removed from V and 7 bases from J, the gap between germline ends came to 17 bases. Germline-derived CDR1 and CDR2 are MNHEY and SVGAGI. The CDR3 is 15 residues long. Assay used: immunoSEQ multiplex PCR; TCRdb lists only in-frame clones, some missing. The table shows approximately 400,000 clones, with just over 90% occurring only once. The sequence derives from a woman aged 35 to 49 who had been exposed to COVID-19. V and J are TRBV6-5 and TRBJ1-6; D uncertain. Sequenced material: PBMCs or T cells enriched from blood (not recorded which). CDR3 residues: CASIPEGHENSPLHF. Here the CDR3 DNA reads TGTGCCAGCATCCCCGAGGGCCACGAGAATTCACCCCTCCACTTT.